These 10 T cell receptor beta chains were all obtained from the same sample, sequenced in a study of STAT5B mutations in CD4+ large granular lymphocyte leukemia. Sequencing used immunoSEQ multiplex PCR; TCRdb keeps in-frame clones, though not all of them. The sample has about 6,300 clones; around 70% are singletons. The sequenced sample consisted of PBMCs. The receptor set was obtained from a woman aged 70-85 years with CD4+ T-cell large granular lymphocyte leukemia.

V is TRBV19 and J is TRBJ1-1, with D maybe TRBD1 (5 bases). The V end lost 5 bases, the J end lost 2 bases, and 18 bases lay between the germline ends. Germline V gives CDR1 LNHDA, CDR2 SQIVND (reference sequence). The CDR3 covers 16 residues. CDR3 DNA sequence: TGTGCCAGTAGTGGAATGGGGGACGGAGTTAACACTGAAGCTTTCTTT. Its translation is CASSGMGDGVNTEAFF.

The J gene is TRBJ2-7, the V gene TRBV9, with D perhaps assigned TRBD1 or TRBD2 (6 bases each). CDR1 and CDR2 (germline): SGDLS, YYNGEE. V lost 0 bases and J lost 7, with 14 bases in between. The length of the CDR3 is 14 residues. The CDR3: CASSVAGGRGEQYF. CDR3 DNA: TGTGCCAGCAGCGTAGCTGGGGGGCGCGGAGAGCAGTACTTC.

This chain connects TRBV27 to TRBJ1-2; tentatively, D is TRBD1 (5 bases). This CDR3 has 15 residues. Deletions cut 4 bases from V and 2 bases from J, with 14 bases between. Germline loops: CDR1 MNHEY, CDR2 SMNVEV (reference sequence). The CDR3: CASSSIGGDNYGYTF. For the CDR3, the DNA is TGTGCCAGCAGTTCAATTGGGGGGGACAACTATGGCTACACCTTC.

The rearrangement joins TRBV28 to TRBJ1-2; TRBD1 is a possible D gene (6 bases). The CDR3 consists of 14 residues. Germline CDR1 and CDR2: MDHEN and SYDVKM. Deletions cut 3 bases from V and 5 bases from J, with 13 bases between. CDR3 in amino acids: CASSFGGGSYGYTF. CDR3 coding DNA: TGTGCCAGCAGTTTTGGCGGGGGCTCTTATGGCTACACCTTC.

There are a few counts of this clone. The chain carries TRBV10-3 and TRBJ1-3; D gene uncertain. From germline, CDR1 is ENHRY and CDR2 SYGVKD. Between the trimmed V and J ends, which lost 6 bases and 0 bases, there was a span of 9 bases. This CDR3 has 14 amino acids. The CDR3 sequence is CAIRGGNSGNTIYF. The DNA for the CDR3 is TGTGCCATCAGGGGTGGTAACTCTGGAAACACCATATATTTT.

This clone was recorded a few times. The chain is built from TRBV7-9 and TRBJ1-3; tentative D call: TRBD1 (6 bases). Germline CDR1 reads SEHNR; CDR2 reads FQNEAQ (reference sequence). This CDR3 has 15 amino acids. V lost 5 bases and J 2 bases, leaving 13 bases between the germline ends. CDR3 DNA: TGTGCCAGCAGCCCTCAGGGGAGGGCTGGAAACACCATATATTTT. Protein product: CASSPQGRAGNTIYF.

The chain has TRBV6-1 and TRBJ1-5; 9 bases map to TRBD1. There are 16 residues in the CDR3. The trim removed 4 bases at V and 5 bases at J, leaving 9 bases unmatched. Germline CDR1 is MNHNS and CDR2 is SASEGT. Written as DNA, the CDR3 is TGTGCCAGCAGTGCGGGACAGGGCGGGCCACATCAGCCCCAGCATTTT. This translates into CASSAGQGGPHQPQHF.

The V call is TRBV30, the J call TRBJ2-5, with D perhaps given as TRBD1 or TRBD2 (5 bases each). Germline CDR1 and CDR2: GTSNPN and SVGIG (reference sequence). The V end was cut by 3 bases, the J end by 1 base, with 15 bases between. The CDR3 sequence is 15 residues long. Here the CDR3 reads CAWSPLRDLQETQYF. CDR3 sequence (DNA): TGTGCCTGGAGCCCACTCCGGGACCTCCAAGAGACCCAGTACTTC.

The V call is TRBV10-1, the J call TRBJ2-1; D may correspond to TRBD1 or TRBD2 (7 bases each). Trimming cost V 6 bases and J 5 bases, with 17 bases left between them. This CDR3 contains 15 residues. Looked up from germline, CDR1 is WNHNN and CDR2 is SYGVQD (reference sequence). The CDR3 protein is CASSPGEGANNEQFF. The CDR3 DNA reads TGCGCCAGCAGCCCGGGGGAGGGGGCAAACAATGAGCAGTTCTTC.

This clone was observed a handful of times. The J gene is TRBJ2-1, the V gene TRBV7-9; 11 bases align to TRBD2. The CDR3 spans 15 residues. Germline CDR1 and CDR2: SEHNR and FQNEAQ (reference sequence). V was clipped by 3 bases and J by 10 bases; unmatched bases: 8. CDR3 loop: CASSLMGSGREEQFF. The CDR3 DNA reads as TGTGCCAGCAGCTTGATGGGTAGCGGGAGGGAAGAGCAGTTCTTC.